This entry is about one T cell receptor beta chain. Its antigen has not been determined. No quality values exist for individual bases; no much larger clone is one base distant. Uncultured naive and memory CD4+ T cell DNA received deep-resolution immunoSEQ TCR-beta sequencing. As for how the authors treated the data: During preprocessing, nonproductive sequences were removed, as were CDR3s that did not start with C, did not end with F or W, or were shorter than 7 amino acids. Cultured and uncultured naive and memory CD4+ repertoires were searched for previously identified spike- and CEF-reactive CDR3s. CDR3 homology was quantified as pairwise Levenshtein distance, calculated with the stringdist R package after three terminal residues were trimmed from each end. The table comes from immuneACCESS by way of TCRdb, which keeps in-frame sequences with V and J called. Part of the clones is missing from these tables; in studies checked, under half for an unresolved V gene and the rest for unknown reasons. V, J and clone size derive from that table, while D and trimming were established from the DNA sequence. This sample comprises around 11,000 clones, about nine tenths of them detected only once. The ten largest clones add up to approximately 2.1% of the sample.

This entry is derived from a study of CD4 T cells in relation to SARS-CoV-2 and coronaviruses (dated by TCRdb to the early 2020s). For the study in its entirety: Across all 12 patients in the convalescent cohort, the median age was 38.5 years, with a range of about 20 to 80 years. The roughly twelve convalescent patients included 8 males and 4 females; two subjects were Hispanic. Using patient-derived lymphoblastoid cell lines, the shared crossreactive spike epitopes were mapped to their HLA restriction. At the level of individual TCR clonotypes, the study measured memory CD4+ T cell crossreactivity between SARS-CoV-2 spike protein and common cold coronavirus spike proteins. The Adaptive Biotechnologies TCR-sequencing kit was used for samples from three pre-COVID donors and for the naive versus memory experiments, whereas the other data were Illumina-based. A different, Illumina-based TCR-beta assay was used to sequence expansion assays from other donors in the study. Results and caveats for the whole study, not just this receptor: Crossreactive clones showed significantly weaker SARS-CoV-2-driven expansion than monoreactive clones, consistent with antigenic imprinting. Memory CD4+ clonotypes crossrecognizing SARS-CoV-2 and at least one common cold coronavirus spike were found in roughly 65% of donors. Small numbers of patients and of tested TCRs were a limitation of the study. Sequencing naive versus memory cells indicated that the assay picks up memory recall responses, not primary responses primed during culture. Because the crossreactivity analysis focused on spike protein, crossreactivity against other viral proteins was not assessed. Pre-pandemic and post-infection samples were not both contributed by any donor, so tracing of the source of pre-existing responses was limited.

Naive and memory CD4+ T cells were separated from cryopreserved PBMCs by first enriching for CD4 and then performing EasySep naive CD4+ T cell enrichment. PBMCs were isolated from leukapheresis product or whole blood by Ficoll-Paque PLUS gradient centrifugation. PBMCs were either cryopreserved at -140°C or used fresh in the expansion assay. The QIAamp Micro DNA Kit was used to extract genomic DNA from the CD4+ T cells. The sequence derives from an adult with COVID-19. Sample: naive CD4+ T cells from PBMCs. Sample cell subset or site, as interpreted from the label and publication: naive CD4+ T cells isolated by negative enrichment.

The bases are TGTGCCAGCAGCCTACTACGAGAGGGACGAGAAAAACTGTTTTTT. It encodes CASSLLREGREKLFF. Recombination connected TRBV13 to TRBJ1-4; TRBD1 could be the D gene, as 5 bases match. The CDR3 runs 15 amino acids, cysteine and phenylalanine included. Just the 45-base CDR3 DNA is kept, in frame starting at base 1. The junction shows trimming of 5 bases on V and 8 bases on J, plus 18 bases between the germline ends. Reading the germline V gene (reference sequence) gives CDR1 PRHDT and CDR2 FYEKMQ.